A single sample is the source of the 3 T cell receptor beta chains below, sequenced in a study of early T cells in non-severe SARS-CoV-2 infection (TCRdb year 2021). The library was made by 5' RACE. The sequencer was a NextSeq 500. Clones were called with MiXCR by TCRdb after fastp trimmed the public reads at Q25, and only in-frame beta chains were retained. Each record represents a unique CDR3 protein, reported with the most common genes and DNA among its rows. The sample contains some 29,000 distinct CDR3 sequences, less than 7.5% of them found a single time. Less than 6% of the sample goes to the ten largest clones. Input material: whole blood. The receptor set was obtained from an adult who was a healthcare worker with PCR-confirmed SARS-CoV-2 infection or an uninfected control (not recorded which).

This clonotype was seen at least ten times. The rearrangement joins TRBV5-1 to TRBJ2-1; D is perhaps TRBD2 (6 bases). The V and J ends lost 1 base and 6 bases respectively, with 14 bases between them. The CDR3 has 15 amino acids. Germline CDR1 SGHRS, CDR2 YFSETQ. DNA of the CDR3: TGCGCCAGCAGCTTGATTGGCAGGCGGGGCAATGAGCAGTTCTTC. It translates to CASSLIGRRGNEQFF. The complete variable domain, with remaining parts taken from reference TRBV5-1 and TRBJ2-1, reads KAGVTQTPRYLIKTRGQQVTLSCSPISGHRSVSWYQQTPGQGLQFLFEYFSETQRNKGNFPGRFSGRQFSNSRSEMNVSTLELGDSALYLCASSLIGRRGNEQFFGPGTRLTVL.

This clonotype was observed many times. The chain joins TRBV12-3 or TRBV12-4 to TRBJ2-1; no clear D. The V end was cut by 6 bases, the J end by 6 bases, with 6 bases between. The CDR3 runs 11 residues. Written as DNA, the CDR3 is TGTGCCAGCAGGCTGACCAATGAGCAGTTCTTC. Protein sequence: CASRLTNEQFF.

This clonotype came up many times. The genes are TRBV11-2 and TRBJ1-2; D might be TRBD1 (5 bases). The CDR3 extends over 14 amino acids. Deletions cut 2 bases from V and 9 bases from J, with 16 bases between. Germline CDR1 SGHAT, CDR2 FQNNGV. Here the CDR3 reads CASSLRGRDYRYTF. The CDR3 DNA reads TGTGCCAGCAGCTTACGCGGCAGGGATTATCGCTACACCTTC.